This T cell receptor beta chain was obtained from a study of siplizumab effects on memory and regulatory T cells (dated 2019 in TCRdb). General notes on the study: The study examined how the anti-CD2 antibody siplizumab affects alloreactive T-cell subsets in allogeneic mixed lymphocyte reactions built from human PBMCs. Points the paper makes about the study in general: The cumulative frequency of alloreactive sequences that could be traced back to unstimulated CD4+ memory T cells was significantly reduced by siplizumab. A naive or memory phenotype could not be assigned to roughly 75-95% of proliferating CD4+ or CD8+ clones. Because sequences below about 10^-5 frequency were poorly captured, only a minor fraction of alloreactive clones could be mapped to unstimulated subsets. Among mappable alloreactive CD4+ clones, an average Treg-derived fraction of almost 70% was observed with siplizumab, compared with about 25% in control reactions. Greater diversity appeared to be present in unstimulated naive T cells than in memory T cells, and a substantial contribution to the alloresponse seemed to be made by naive cells. Whether proliferating Tregs from siplizumab cultures actually had suppressive function was not functionally confirmed.

As for this clone: There is no known antigen for this receptor. No much larger clone exists at a distance of one base, and base qualities are not known.

Sorted unstimulated T cells and proliferating T cells recovered from mixed lymphocyte reactions were subjected to TCRbeta CDR3 sequencing. Fresh whole blood from 9 to 10 HLA-typed healthy donors served as the source for isolating PBMCs. Unstimulated CD4+ non-regulatory T cells were FACS-sorted to map the origin of alloreactive clones. Libraries were constructed by the immunoSEQ multiplex PCR assay. Roughly 10^5 TCR templates per sample were assayed on the deep sequencing platform. Genomic DNA extracted from sorted T cells was the material used for TCRbeta CDR3 sequencing. On the study's bioinformatics: Clonal analysis of TCRbeta CDR3 data was done in the R programming language. Alloreactive CD4+ and CD8+ clones were defined by comparing unstimulated samples with post-reaction CFSE-low samples. Regulatory or non-regulatory origin was assigned to alloreactive CD4+ clones by matching of sequences to sorted unstimulated Treg and non-Treg repertoires. In its TCRdb copy, this immuneACCESS table keeps in-frame sequences only and misses some clones. Where compared with another copy, unresolved V genes explain less than half of these, and the others have no known cause. V, J and clone size were drawn from that table, and D and trimming were deduced from the DNA. This sample lists around 100,000 clones; 94% were detected once. The ten top clones hold 1% to 1.5% of the sample.

The TCR was taken from a human donor in good health. Sequencing input: non-Treg CD4+ T cells sorted from blood. This specimen's cell subset or site label, interpreted: FACS-sorted unstimulated CD4+ non-regulatory T cells.

The CDR3 reads as follows: CASSVGPSTEAFF. The nucleotides are TGTGCCAGCAGTGTTGGTCCGAGCACTGAAGCTTTCTTT. In this chain, TRBV6-4 is recombined with TRBJ1-1, with the D gene too uncertain to name. The V end loses 4 bases and the J end loses 4 bases, and a stretch of 10 bases separates them. Taken from cysteine to phenylalanine, the CDR3 has 13 residues. The DNA shown is the 39-base CDR3, in frame from base 1. According to the germline V gene, CDR1 reads MRHNA and CDR2 reads SNTAGT.